Listed below are T cell receptor beta chains from one sample, sequenced in a study of T cell responses to AZD1222 COVID-19 vaccine. The assay was immunoSEQ multiplex PCR, and TCRdb's table has in-frame clones only and misses some. This table holds 95,000 to 150,000 clones, roughly 91% found once. The input for sequencing was peripheral blood, taken 28 days after the second AZD1222 dose. The receptors originated from an adult who received the AZD1222 COVID-19 vaccine. The CDR3 runs from the conserved cysteine through the conserved F or W. A D gene is named only where the DNA matches it firmly. Not every row has a clone size; where given, it reads once, few, many or a size class.

.	TRBV6-5	TRBJ2-1	.	TGTGCCAGCAGTTACTCGAGTGACCGCTACAATGAGCAGTTCTTC	CASSYSSDRYNEQFF
.	TRBV9	TRBJ1-5	TRBD1	TGTGCCAGCAGCGTAGCCGAGGGGGCGCCCCAGCATTTT	CASSVAEGAPQHF
.	TRBV27	TRBJ2-7	.	TGTGCCAGCAGGGGGACCACGGACCTAGAGCAGTACTTC	CASRGTTDLEQYF
.	TRBV6-6	TRBJ1-5	TRBD1	TGTGCCAGCAGACAATCGCAGGGGGCTTGGAATCAGCCCCAGCATTTT	CASRQSQGAWNQPQHF
.	TRBV5-1	TRBJ1-2	TRBD1	TGCGCCAGCGGGACAGGATGGGAGGTTAACTATGGCTACACCTTC	CASGTGWEVNYGYTF
.	TRBV6-2/TRBV6-3	TRBJ1-2	.	TGTGCCAGCAGTTACTCGATCGGTTATGGCTACACCTTC	CASSYSIGYGYTF
.	TRBV10-3	TRBJ2-2	TRBD2	TGTGCCATCAGTGGTCCAGCGGGGACCCCTCCCGGGGAGCTGTTTTTT	CAISGPAGTPPGELFF
.	TRBV7-2	TRBJ1-4	.	TGTGCCAGCAGAGGAGCGGATCTGAGGGAAAAACTGTTTTTT	CASRGADLREKLFF
.	TRBV6-5	TRBJ2-2	TRBD2	TGTGCCAGCAGTTACTCAGCGGGGGGGTCCTCCGGGGAGCTGTTTTTT	CASSYSAGGSSGELFF
.	TRBV18	TRBJ1-5	.	TGTGCCAGCTCACCACCTAATTTCAATAGCAATCAGCCCCAGCATTTT	CASSPPNFNSNQPQHF
.	TRBV7-2	TRBJ2-5	.	TGTGCCAGCAGCTTAGTTTCGGCCCAAGAGACCCAGTACTTC	CASSLVSAQETQYF
medium-sized	TRBV6-2/TRBV6-3	TRBJ2-7	.	TGTGCCAGCAGTTACTGGCAAGGGTCCACCTACGAGCAGTACTTC	CASSYWQGSTYEQYF
.	TRBV6-5	TRBJ1-2	TRBD1	TGTGCCAGCATCGGGTCCCCACAGGGGTTCTATGGCTACACCTTC	CASIGSPQGFYGYTF
once	TRBV7-9	TRBJ2-3	.	TGTGCCAGCAGTCTCACAGATACGCAGTATTTT	CASSLTDTQYF
.	TRBV7-3	TRBJ2-2	.	TGTGCCAGCAGCTTCCAGCACACCGGGGAGCTGTTTTTT	CASSFQHTGELFF
.	TRBV7-5	TRBJ1-4	.	TGTGCCAGAAGCTTAAACCGACCCGAAAAACTGTTTTTT	CARSLNRPEKLFF
.	TRBV20-1	TRBJ1-1	.	TGCAGTGCTAGTTTCTCCGTCGGGAACACTGAAGCTTTCTTT	CSASFSVGNTEAFF
once	TRBV18	TRBJ1-6	.	TGTGCCAGCTCATTGGAAACAGGGAACAATTCACCCCTCCACTTT	CASSLETGNNSPLHF
.	TRBV20-1	TRBJ2-3	.	TGCAGTGCTAGCCGGACCGATACGCAGTATTTT	CSASRTDTQYF
.	TRBV6-5	TRBJ2-1	.	TGTGCCAGCAGTTACTCCTTTGACAGCTTCTATGAGCAGTTCTTC	CASSYSFDSFYEQFF
.	TRBV7-9	TRBJ1-2	.	TGTGCCAGCAGCTTAGTAAGAGGGGAGTATGGCTACACCTTC	CASSLVRGEYGYTF
.	TRBV2	TRBJ1-3	TRBD1	TGTGCCAGCAGTGAGGGACAGGGAAACACCATATATTTT	CASSEGQGNTIYF
once	TRBV6-5	TRBJ1-4	.	TGTGCCAGCAGGAATCTATTAATTCAGGAAAAACTGTTTTTT	CASRNLLIQEKLFF
.	TRBV19	TRBJ2-1	.	TGTGCCAGTAGCCCGAAGGGGAGCTCCTACAATGAGCAGTTCTTC	CASSPKGSSYNEQFF
.	TRBV3-1/TRBV3-2	TRBJ1-4	.	TGTGCCAGCAGCCTTCGACAGGCTAATGAAAAACTGTTTTTT	CASSLRQANEKLFF
.	TRBV2	TRBJ2-7	.	TGTGCCAGCAGACAGGACAGCTCCTACGAGCAGTACTTC	CASRQDSSYEQYF
.	TRBV5-1	TRBJ2-3	.	TGCGCCAGCAGCCTCGGATCGTGGACTGGGACAGATACGCAGTATTTT	CASSLGSWTGTDTQYF
.	TRBV5-6	TRBJ1-2	TRBD1	TGTGCCAGCAGCCAGGACAGGGCTGACTATGGCTACACCTTC	CASSQDRADYGYTF
.	TRBV12-3/TRBV12-4	TRBJ2-7	TRBD1	TGTGCCAGCAGCCGGGACAGGGTGGCCGAGCAGTACTTC	CASSRDRVAEQYF
.	TRBV7-2	TRBJ2-2	TRBD2	TGTGCCAGCAGCGCGGGGGGGCAGAACACCGGGGAGCTGTTTTTT	CASSAGGQNTGELFF
.	TRBV2	TRBJ1-1	.	TGTGCCAGCAGTGAAGGGGGGAACGCTTTCTTT	CASSEGGNAFF